The rows below give T cell receptor beta chains drawn from one sample of a study of vaccination and CD4 T cells after COVID-19. These receptors have no known antigen. TCRdb re-analysed the PCR reads in MiXCR, keeping a single row per CDR3 protein. Of roughly 24,000 distinct CDR3 sequences listed, over 60% are singletons. The source material was CD4+ T cells from blood, cultured in vitro. These TCRs come from a human donor who had recovered from COVID-19. The CDR3 runs from the conserved cysteine through the conserved F or W. The D gene is left open where the match is weak. Clone size is not always given. Where it is, it says once, few, many or a class for expanded clones.

DNA | CDR3 | size | J | V | D
TGCAGGGCCAAGGGGGTTGCGGGAGATTACTACGAGCAGTACTTC | CRAKGVAGDYYEQYF | - | TRBJ2-7 | TRBV20-1 | -
TGCAGTGCCGGGAGGGAGTCCTACGAGCAGTACTTC | CSAGRESYEQYF | few | TRBJ2-7 | TRBV20-1 | TRBD2
TGTGCCAGCAAGAAGTCTAGCGGATGGGTCCAAGAGACCCAGTACTTC | CASKKSSGWVQETQYF | - | TRBJ2-5 | TRBV27 | TRBD2
TGTGCCATCAGTGAAAAAGGGGGCGACGGTGAAGCTTTCTTT | CAISEKGGDGEAFF | - | TRBJ1-1 | TRBV10-3 | TRBD1
TGCAGTGCTCACCTCCGAGGACTAGCGGGAGCTTCCTACGAGCAGTACTTC | CSAHLRGLAGASYEQYF | - | TRBJ2-7 | TRBV20-1 | TRBD2
TGCGCCAGCAGCCAACGGTCGGGGTATGGCTACACCTTC | CASSQRSGYGYTF | few | TRBJ1-2 | TRBV4-3 | -
TGTGCCAGCAGGACAGGGGGATCGAACACCGGGGAGCTGTTTTTT | CASRTGGSNTGELFF | few | TRBJ2-2 | TRBV6-1 | TRBD1
TGTGCCACCAGGACAAATACAGGGGATCGGCTGTACTTC | CATRTNTGDRLYF | - | TRBJ2-5 | TRBV24-1 | TRBD1
TGTGCCAGCAGTTTCCCAAGACAGGGTATCAGCAATGAGCAGTTCTTC | CASSFPRQGISNEQFF | - | TRBJ2-1 | TRBV28 | TRBD1
TGCAGTGCTCCTCGGACCCCTGGAAACACCATATATTTT | CSAPRTPGNTIYF | - | TRBJ1-3 | TRBV20-1 | -
TGTGCCAGCAGCCAAGGTTCGGACAGCTATGGCTACACCTTC | CASSQGSDSYGYTF | - | TRBJ1-2 | TRBV7-2 | -
TGTGCCAGCAGCCCGGGTGCTAGCGCAAGCACAGATACGCAGTATTTT | CASSPGASASTDTQYF | - | TRBJ2-3 | TRBV5-4 | -
TGTGCCAGCAGTTACCGACGAGGAGGGAAAGGGGTCCACGAGCAGTACTTC | CASSYRRGGKGVHEQYF | - | TRBJ2-7 | TRBV6-5 | -
TGTGCCAGCAGCTTAACAGGGGATGGGGCCAACGTCCTGACTTTC | CASSLTGDGANVLTF | once | TRBJ2-6 | TRBV7-3 | -
TGTGCCAGCTCACCAAGCGGGCGGGACGGGGACACGCAGTATTTT | CASSPSGRDGDTQYF | - | TRBJ2-3 | TRBV18 | -
TGTGCCAGCAGTCCCATTTCTGGCTATGGCTACACCTTC | CASSPISGYGYTF | few | TRBJ1-2 | TRBV6-1 | -
TGTGCCAGTATGGCAGTGAACACTGAAGCTTTCTTT | CASMAVNTEAFF | - | TRBJ1-1 | TRBV19 | -
TGTGCCAGCAGTCCTCAATCCACAGATACGCAGTATTTT | CASSPQSTDTQYF | - | TRBJ2-3 | TRBV27 | -
TGTGCCAGCAAGGAACCGGGCCTACAGACCCAGTACTTC | CASKEPGLQTQYF | - | TRBJ2-5 | TRBV28 | -
TGCAGTGTTCCGACAGGGGGCATAGAGACCCAGTACTTC | CSVPTGGIETQYF | once | TRBJ2-5 | TRBV20-1 | TRBD1
TGTGCCACGGGACTAGCGGGAAGCACAGATACGCAGTATTTT | CATGLAGSTDTQYF | once | TRBJ2-3 | TRBV24-1 | TRBD2
TGTGCCAGCAGTTTATCTTTAGCGGGAGCCTCCGGGGAGCTGTTTTTT | CASSLSLAGASGELFF | - | TRBJ2-2 | TRBV27 | TRBD2
TGTGCCAGCAGTTACATCCCTCCGACGGACGCCTATGGCTACACCTTC | CASSYIPPTDAYGYTF | - | TRBJ1-2 | TRBV6-2/TRBV6-3 | -
TGTGCCAGCAGCTTAAGACGGGGGGACGAGCAGTACTTC | CASSLRRGDEQYF | - | TRBJ2-7 | TRBV7-3 | TRBD2
TGTGCCACCAGCAGAGATCCGGGTGAGGAGACCCAGTACTTC | CATSRDPGEETQYF | - | TRBJ2-5 | TRBV15 | -
TGTGCCAGCAGCCCTAGGGGAGGGGGGGAGCAGTACTTC | CASSPRGGGEQYF | - | TRBJ2-7 | TRBV11-3 | -
TGCAGTGCTCAAACTGGACTAGCAGACTACAATGAGCAGTTCTTC | CSAQTGLADYNEQFF | - | TRBJ2-1 | TRBV20-1 | TRBD2
TGTGCCAGCAGTTTTGGAGGTCCCATGAACACTGAAGCTTTCTTT | CASSFGGPMNTEAFF | - | TRBJ1-1 | TRBV6-5 | -
TGTGCCACCAGCGCCTGGCTCCGGACAGGGGGAAGCACAGATACGCAGTATTTT | CATSAWLRTGGSTDTQYF | - | TRBJ2-3 | TRBV15 | TRBD1
TGTGCCAGCAGCACTAGCGGTATCTCCTACAATGAGCAGTTCTTC | CASSTSGISYNEQFF | - | TRBJ2-1 | TRBV27 | TRBD2
TGTGCCAGCAGCCTCACCGGGACAGGGGTCGGTCAGCCCCAGCATTTT | CASSLTGTGVGQPQHF | - | TRBJ1-5 | TRBV6-1 | TRBD1
TGTGCCACCAGTGATTTGCAGCCTAGCGGGAGGGGCAATGAGCAGTTCTTC | CATSDLQPSGRGNEQFF | few | TRBJ2-1 | TRBV24-1 | TRBD2
TGTGCCAGCAGTTACCCCCCCTACACTGAAGCTTTCTTT | CASSYPPYTEAFF | - | TRBJ1-1 | TRBV6-2/TRBV6-3 | -
TGCAGCTATCTAGCGCGACGCTCCTACAATGAGCAGTTCTTC | CSYLARRSYNEQFF | - | TRBJ2-1 | TRBV20-1 | -
TGTGCCAGCACCCGAGCCAATGAGCAGTTCTTC | CASTRANEQFF | - | TRBJ2-1 | TRBV6-1 | -
TGCAGTGCCCGGACTAGCGGTCGCACCTACGAGCAGTACTTC | CSARTSGRTYEQYF | few | TRBJ2-7 | TRBV20-1 | TRBD2
TGTGCCAGCAGCCAAGATTGGGAAGGGTTGGGGAGTGAAGCTTTCTTT | CASSQDWEGLGSEAFF | once | TRBJ1-1 | TRBV4-2 | -
TGTGCCAGCAGCAGTCCGGGAGTGGAGACCCAGTACTTC | CASSSPGVETQYF | - | TRBJ2-5 | TRBV6-1 | -
TGTGCCACCTATAGCGGGAGGGCCGGGGACAATGAGCAGTTCTTC | CATYSGRAGDNEQFF | - | TRBJ2-1 | TRBV24-1 | TRBD2
TGTGCCAGTAGTATCTCCTTACAGGCTGGCTACACCTTC | CASSISLQAGYTF | - | TRBJ1-2 | TRBV19 | -
TGCAGTGCTAAGCGGACAGGGACTAATTCACCCCTCCACTTT | CSAKRTGTNSPLHF | - | TRBJ1-6 | TRBV20-1 | TRBD1
TGCAGCGTTACAATTTTGATGGGGAATGGCTACACCTTC | CSVTILMGNGYTF | few | TRBJ1-2 | TRBV29-1 | -
TGTGCCAGCGCGGTTGGGGGGCAGAGAGGAAACACCATATATTTT | CASAVGGQRGNTIYF | - | TRBJ1-3 | TRBV28 | -
TGTGCCAGCAGTTACTCTCGGATGAACACTGAAGCTTTCTTT | CASSYSRMNTEAFF | - | TRBJ1-1 | TRBV6-5 | -
TGTGCCAGCAGCCGGCGGGGCCCGGGGTTGGGGACACCCCTCCACTTT | CASSRRGPGLGTPLHF | few | TRBJ1-6 | TRBV14 | -
TGTGCCAGCAGTTACGGCCATACCTACGAGCAGTACTTC | CASSYGHTYEQYF | - | TRBJ2-7 | TRBV6-5 | -
TGTGCCAGCAGACGAATCAGGAGTCCCACAAATAACTATGGCTACACCTTC | CASRRIRSPTNNYGYTF | - | TRBJ1-2 | TRBV11-2 | -
TGTGCCAGCAGTTACGTCGGGCGAACTCGGGAGCTGTTTTTT | CASSYVGRTRELFF | - | TRBJ2-2 | TRBV6-5 | -